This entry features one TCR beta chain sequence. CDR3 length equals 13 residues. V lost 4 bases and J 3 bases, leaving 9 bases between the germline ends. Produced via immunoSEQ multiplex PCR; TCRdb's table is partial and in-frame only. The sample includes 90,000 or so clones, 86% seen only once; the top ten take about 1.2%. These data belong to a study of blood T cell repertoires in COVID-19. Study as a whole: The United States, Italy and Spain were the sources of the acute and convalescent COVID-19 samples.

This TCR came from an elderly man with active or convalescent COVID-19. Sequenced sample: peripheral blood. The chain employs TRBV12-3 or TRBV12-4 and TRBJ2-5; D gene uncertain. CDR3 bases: TGTGCCAGCAGTTATGGCAGTAAAGAGACCCAGTACTTC. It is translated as CASSYGSKETQYF.